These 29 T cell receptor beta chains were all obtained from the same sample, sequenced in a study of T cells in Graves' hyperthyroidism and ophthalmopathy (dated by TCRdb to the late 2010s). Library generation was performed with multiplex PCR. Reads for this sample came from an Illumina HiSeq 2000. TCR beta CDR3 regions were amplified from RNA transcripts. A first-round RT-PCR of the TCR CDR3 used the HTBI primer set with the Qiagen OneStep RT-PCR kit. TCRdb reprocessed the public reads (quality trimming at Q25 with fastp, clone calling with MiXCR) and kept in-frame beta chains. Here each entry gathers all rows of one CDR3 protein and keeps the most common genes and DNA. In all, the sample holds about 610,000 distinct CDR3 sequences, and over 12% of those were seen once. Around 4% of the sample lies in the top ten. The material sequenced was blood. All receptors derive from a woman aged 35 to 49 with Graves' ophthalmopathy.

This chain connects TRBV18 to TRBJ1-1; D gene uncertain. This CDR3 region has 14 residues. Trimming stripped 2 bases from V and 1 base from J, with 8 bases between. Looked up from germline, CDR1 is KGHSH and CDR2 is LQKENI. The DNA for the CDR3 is TGTGCCAGCTCACCAGTAACACGGAACACTGAAGCTTTCTTT. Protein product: CASSPVTRNTEAFF.

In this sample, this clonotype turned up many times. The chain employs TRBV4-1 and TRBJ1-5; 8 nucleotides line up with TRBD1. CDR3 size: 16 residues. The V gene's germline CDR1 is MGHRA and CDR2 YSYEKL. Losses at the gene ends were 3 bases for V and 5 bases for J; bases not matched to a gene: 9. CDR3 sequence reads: CASSHYVQGAHQPQHF. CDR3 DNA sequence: TGCGCCAGCAGCCATTATGTCCAGGGGGCGCATCAGCCCCAGCATTTT.

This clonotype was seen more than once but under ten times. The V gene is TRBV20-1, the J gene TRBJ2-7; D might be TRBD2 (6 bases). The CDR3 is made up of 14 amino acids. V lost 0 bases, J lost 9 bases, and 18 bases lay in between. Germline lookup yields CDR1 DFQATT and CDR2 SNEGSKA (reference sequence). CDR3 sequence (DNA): TGCAGTGCTAGAGATAGGCGGGGCCCTTTCGGGCAGTACTTC. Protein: CSARDRRGPFGQYF.

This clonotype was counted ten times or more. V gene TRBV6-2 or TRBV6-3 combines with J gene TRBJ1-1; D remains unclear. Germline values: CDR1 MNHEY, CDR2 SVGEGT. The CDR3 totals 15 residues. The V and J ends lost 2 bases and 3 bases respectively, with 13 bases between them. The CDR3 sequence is CASSYLSGGDTEAFF. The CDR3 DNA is TGTGCCAGCAGTTACCTGTCAGGAGGCGACACTGAAGCTTTCTTT.

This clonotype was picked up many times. CDR3 sequence (DNA): TGCAGTGCTTCGACCCAAGGATATAGCAATCAGCCCCAGCATTTT. This encodes CSASTQGYSNQPQHF. The V call is TRBV20-1, the J call TRBJ1-5, with D hard to call. The CDR3 length is 15 residues. The V gene's germline CDR1 is DFQATT and CDR2 SNEGSKA (reference sequence). V was clipped by 5 bases and J by 0 bases, with 14 bases between them.

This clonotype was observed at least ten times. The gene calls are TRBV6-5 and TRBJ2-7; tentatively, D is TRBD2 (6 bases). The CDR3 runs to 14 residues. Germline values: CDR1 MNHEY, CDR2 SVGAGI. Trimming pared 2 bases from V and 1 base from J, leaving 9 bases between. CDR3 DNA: TGTGCCAGCAGTTACATCGGGGGATCCTACGAGCAGTACTTC. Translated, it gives CASSYIGGSYEQYF.

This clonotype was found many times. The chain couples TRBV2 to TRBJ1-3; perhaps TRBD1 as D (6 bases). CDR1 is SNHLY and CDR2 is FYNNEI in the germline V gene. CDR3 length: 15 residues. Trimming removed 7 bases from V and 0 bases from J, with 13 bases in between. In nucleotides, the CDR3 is TGTGCCAGCATCTCGGACAGCCTCTCTGGAAACACCATATATTTT. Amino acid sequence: CASISDSLSGNTIYF.

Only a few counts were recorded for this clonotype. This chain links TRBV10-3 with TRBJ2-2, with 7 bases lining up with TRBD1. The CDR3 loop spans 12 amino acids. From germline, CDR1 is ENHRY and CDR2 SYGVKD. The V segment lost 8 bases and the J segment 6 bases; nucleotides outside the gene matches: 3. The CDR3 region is CAIGTGAGELFF. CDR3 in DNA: TGTGCCATCGGCACAGGGGCCGGGGAGCTGTTTTTT.

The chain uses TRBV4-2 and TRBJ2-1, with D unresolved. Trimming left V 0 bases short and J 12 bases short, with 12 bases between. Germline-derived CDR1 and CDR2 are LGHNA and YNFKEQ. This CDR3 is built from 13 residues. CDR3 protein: CASSQDGIARQFF. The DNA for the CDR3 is TGTGCCAGCAGCCAAGACGGAATCGCCCGGCAGTTCTTC.

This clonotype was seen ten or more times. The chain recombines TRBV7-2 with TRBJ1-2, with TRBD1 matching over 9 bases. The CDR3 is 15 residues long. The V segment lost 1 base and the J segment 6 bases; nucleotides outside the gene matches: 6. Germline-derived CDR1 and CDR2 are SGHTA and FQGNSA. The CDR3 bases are TGTGCCAGCAGCTTAGGGACAGGGGTATCTCATGGCTACACCTTC. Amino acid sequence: CASSLGTGVSHGYTF.

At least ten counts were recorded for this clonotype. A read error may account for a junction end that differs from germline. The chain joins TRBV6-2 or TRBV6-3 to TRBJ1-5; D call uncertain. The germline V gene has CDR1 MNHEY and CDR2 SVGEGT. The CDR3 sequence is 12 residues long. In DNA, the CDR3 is TGTGCCAACAGTCAGGAAGGTCAGCCCCAGCATTTT. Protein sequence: CANSQEGQPQHF.

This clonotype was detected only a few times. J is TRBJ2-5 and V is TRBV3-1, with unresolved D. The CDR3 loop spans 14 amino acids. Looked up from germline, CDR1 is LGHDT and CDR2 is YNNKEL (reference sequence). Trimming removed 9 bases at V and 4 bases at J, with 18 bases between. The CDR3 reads CASTDIGPRETQYF. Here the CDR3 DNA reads TGTGCCAGTACCGACATAGGGCCGCGAGAGACCCAGTACTTC.

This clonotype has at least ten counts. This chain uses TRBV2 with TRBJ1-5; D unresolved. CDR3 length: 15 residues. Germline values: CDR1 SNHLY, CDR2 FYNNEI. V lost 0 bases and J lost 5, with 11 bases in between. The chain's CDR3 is CASSEARGPHQPQHF. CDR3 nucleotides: TGTGCCAGCAGTGAAGCCAGAGGACCTCATCAGCCCCAGCATTTT.

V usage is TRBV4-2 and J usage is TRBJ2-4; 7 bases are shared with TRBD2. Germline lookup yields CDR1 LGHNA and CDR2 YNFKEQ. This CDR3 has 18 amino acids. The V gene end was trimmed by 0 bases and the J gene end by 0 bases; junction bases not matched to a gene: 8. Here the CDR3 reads CASSQDGRGSPAKNIQYF. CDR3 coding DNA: TGTGCCAGCAGCCAAGATGGGCGGGGGTCCCCAGCCAAAAACATTCAGTACTTC.

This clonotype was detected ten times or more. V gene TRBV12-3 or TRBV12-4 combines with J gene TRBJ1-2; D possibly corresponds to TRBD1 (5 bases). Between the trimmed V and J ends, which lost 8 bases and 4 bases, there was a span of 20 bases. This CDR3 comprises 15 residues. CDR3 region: CASATDEGTIYGYTF. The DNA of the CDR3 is TGTGCCAGCGCTACGGATGAGGGGACTATCTATGGCTACACCTTC.

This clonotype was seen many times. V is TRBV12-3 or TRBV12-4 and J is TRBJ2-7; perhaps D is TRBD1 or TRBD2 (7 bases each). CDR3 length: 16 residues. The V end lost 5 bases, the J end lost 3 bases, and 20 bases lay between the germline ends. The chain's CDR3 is CASSPPGRGPNYEQYF. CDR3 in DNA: TGTGCCAGCAGTCCCCCAGGGAGGGGGCCAAACTACGAGCAGTACTTC.

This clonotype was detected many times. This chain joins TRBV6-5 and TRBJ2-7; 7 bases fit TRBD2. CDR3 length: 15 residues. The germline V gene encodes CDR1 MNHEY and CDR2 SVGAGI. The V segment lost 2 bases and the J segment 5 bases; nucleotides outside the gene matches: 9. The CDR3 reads CASSYIPGGSNEQYF. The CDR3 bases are TGTGCCAGCAGTTACATCCCTGGCGGGAGCAACGAGCAGTACTTC.

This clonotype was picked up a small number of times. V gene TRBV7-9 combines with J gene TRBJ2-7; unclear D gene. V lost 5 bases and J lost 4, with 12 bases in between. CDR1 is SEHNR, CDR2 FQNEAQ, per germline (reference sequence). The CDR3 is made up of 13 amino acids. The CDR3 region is CASSPTGRYEQYF. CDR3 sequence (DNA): TGTGCCAGCAGCCCGACCGGCCGGTACGAGCAGTACTTC.

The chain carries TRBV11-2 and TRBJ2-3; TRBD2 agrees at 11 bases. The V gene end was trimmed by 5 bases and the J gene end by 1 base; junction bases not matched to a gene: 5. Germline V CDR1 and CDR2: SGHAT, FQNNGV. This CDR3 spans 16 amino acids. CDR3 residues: CASSPPLAGGTDTQYF. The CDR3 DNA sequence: TGTGCCAGCAGCCCCCCACTAGCGGGAGGCACAGATACGCAGTATTTT.

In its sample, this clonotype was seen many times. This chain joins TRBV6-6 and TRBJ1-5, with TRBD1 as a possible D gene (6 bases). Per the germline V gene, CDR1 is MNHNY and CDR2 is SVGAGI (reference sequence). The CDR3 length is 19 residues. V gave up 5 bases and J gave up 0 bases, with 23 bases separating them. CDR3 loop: CASSPFRGWRELSNQPQHF. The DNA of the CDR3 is TGTGCCAGCAGTCCCTTCAGGGGATGGCGGGAACTTAGCAATCAGCCCCAGCATTTT.

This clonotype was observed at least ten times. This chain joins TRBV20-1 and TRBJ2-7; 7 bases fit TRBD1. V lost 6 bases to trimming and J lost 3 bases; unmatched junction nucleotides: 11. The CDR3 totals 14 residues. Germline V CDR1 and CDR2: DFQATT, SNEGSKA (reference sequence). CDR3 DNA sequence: TGCAGTGCCCAGAGACAGGGCCTAGACTACGAGCAGTACTTC. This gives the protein CSAQRQGLDYEQYF.

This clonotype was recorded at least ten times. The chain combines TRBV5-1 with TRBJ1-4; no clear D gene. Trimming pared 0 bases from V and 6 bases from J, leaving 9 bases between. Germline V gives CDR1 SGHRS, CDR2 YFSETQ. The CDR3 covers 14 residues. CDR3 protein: CASSLVPPDEKLFF. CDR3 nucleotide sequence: TGCGCCAGCAGCTTGGTGCCACCAGATGAAAAACTGTTTTTT.

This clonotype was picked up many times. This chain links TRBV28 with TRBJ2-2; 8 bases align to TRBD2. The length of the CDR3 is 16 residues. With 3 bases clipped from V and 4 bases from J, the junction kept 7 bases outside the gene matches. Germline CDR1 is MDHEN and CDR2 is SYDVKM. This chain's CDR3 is CASSFGSGIGTGELFF. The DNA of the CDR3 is TGTGCCAGCAGTTTCGGTAGCGGGATTGGCACCGGGGAGCTGTTTTTT. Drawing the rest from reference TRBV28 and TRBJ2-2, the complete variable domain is DVKVTQSSRYLVKRTGEKVFLECVQDMDHENMFWYRQDPGLGLRLIYFSYDVKMKEKGDIPEGYSVSREKKERFSLILESASTNQTSMYLCASSFGSGIGTGELFFGEGSRLTVL.

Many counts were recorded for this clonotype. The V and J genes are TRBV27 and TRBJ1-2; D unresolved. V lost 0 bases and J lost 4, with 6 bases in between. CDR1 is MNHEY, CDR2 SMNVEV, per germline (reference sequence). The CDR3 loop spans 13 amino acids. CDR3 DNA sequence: TGTGCCAGCAGTTTATCGGGCCCCTATGGCTACACCTTC. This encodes CASSLSGPYGYTF.

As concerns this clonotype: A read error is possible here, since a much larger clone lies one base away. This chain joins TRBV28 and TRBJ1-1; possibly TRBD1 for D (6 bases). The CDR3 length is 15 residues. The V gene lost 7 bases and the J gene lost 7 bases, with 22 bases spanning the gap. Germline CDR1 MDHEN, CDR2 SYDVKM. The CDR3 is CASTGGPRGAVEAFF. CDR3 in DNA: TGTGCCAGCACTGGAGGACCCCGGGGGGCGGTTGAAGCTTTCTTT.

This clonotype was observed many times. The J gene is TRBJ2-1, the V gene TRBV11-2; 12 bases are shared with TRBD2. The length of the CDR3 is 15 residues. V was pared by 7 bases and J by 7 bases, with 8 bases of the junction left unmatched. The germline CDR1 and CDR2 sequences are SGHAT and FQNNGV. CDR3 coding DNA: TGTGCCAGCACCCTAGGGACTAGCGGGTTAAATGAGCAGTTCTTC. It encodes CASTLGTSGLNEQFF. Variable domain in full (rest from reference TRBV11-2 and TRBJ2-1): EAGVAQSPRYKIIEKRQSVAFWCNPISGHATLYWYQQILGQGPKLLIQFQNNGVVDDSQLPKDRFSAERLKGVDSTLKIQPAKLEDSAVYLCASTLGTSGLNEQFFGPGTRLTVL.

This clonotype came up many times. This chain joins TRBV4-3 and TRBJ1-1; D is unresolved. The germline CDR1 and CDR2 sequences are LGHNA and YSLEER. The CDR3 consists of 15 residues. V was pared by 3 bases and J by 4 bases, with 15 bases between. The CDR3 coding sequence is TGCGCCAGCAGCCATCGACATGCGGTGTTCACTGAAGCTTTCTTT. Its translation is CASSHRHAVFTEAFF.

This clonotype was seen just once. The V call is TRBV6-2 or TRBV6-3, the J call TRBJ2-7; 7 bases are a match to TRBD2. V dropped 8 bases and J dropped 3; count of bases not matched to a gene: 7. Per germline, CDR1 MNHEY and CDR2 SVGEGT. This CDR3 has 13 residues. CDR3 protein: CASRESSGYEQYF. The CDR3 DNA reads TGTGCCAGCCGAGAATCTAGCGGCTACGAGCAGTACTTC.

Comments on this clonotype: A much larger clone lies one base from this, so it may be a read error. CDR3 sequence: CAGSGDRPRYTF. In DNA, the CDR3 is TGTGCCGGCAGTGGGGACAGGCCGCGCTACACCTTC. J is TRBJ1-2 and V is TRBV2; 8 bases align to TRBD1. The CDR3 is 12 amino acids. Germline CDR1 reads SNHLY; CDR2 reads FYNNEI.